This TCR beta chain emerged from a study of shared clonotypes between healthy human individuals. Broader study findings: Only a few donors were included, so the genetic and exposure-history diversity represented was limited.

Naive CD8 cells lacked CD45RO, underwent positive selection for CCR7 and left out terminally differentiated effector memory CD45RA+ cells. On this clone: Its target is not known.

There are 17 residues in the CDR3. V lost 1 base and J lost 4; bases outside the gene matches: 7. Germline loops: CDR1 LGHNA, CDR2 YNFKEQ. Sequencing was performed with immunoSEQ multiplex PCR; in TCRdb, only in-frame clones are kept and a portion is missing. This repertoire shows millions of clones, about 95% found once; its top ten account for about 1.1%. The sequenced material came from naive CD8+ T cells sorted from blood. The chain uses TRBV4-2 and TRBJ2-1; 10 nucleotides match TRBD1. The TCR sequence derives from a young man in good health. CDR3 protein: CASSQGAGTGVYNEQFF. CDR3 sequence (DNA): TGTGCCAGCAGCCAAGGCGCCGGGACAGGGGTATACAATGAGCAGTTCTTC.